These 16 T cell receptor beta chains were all obtained from the same sample, sequenced in a study of T-cell memory formation after mild COVID-19. TCRdb itself ran the 5' RACE reads through MiXCR, one entry per CDR3 protein. The sample lists 470,000 or so distinct CDR3 sequences, under 20% occurring once. Sequenced material: PBMCs or a T cell subset sorted from them (not recorded which). These receptors all stem from a man aged 18 to 29 who had mild COVID-19 (a few samples of this study predate the infection). Cell type and time point are not known.

The rearrangement uses TRBV7-9 and TRBJ2-5; D may be TRBD1 (5 bases). V lost 6 bases, J lost 5 bases, and 10 bases lay in between. Germline assignment: CDR1 SEHNR and CDR2 FQNEAQ (reference sequence). The CDR3 is made up of 12 amino acids. The CDR3 nucleotides read TGTGCCAGCAGTGGGGCTCTGGAGACCCAGTACTTC. Translated: CASSGALETQYF.

This chain uses TRBV4-1 with TRBJ2-3, with 10 bases fitting TRBD2. CDR1 and CDR2 from the germline V gene are MGHRA and YSYEKL. This CDR3 has 18 residues. Germline trimming cut 0 bases from V and 4 bases from J; bases unmatched to any gene: 10. The CDR3 DNA sequence: TGCGCCAGCAGCCAAGAGGCCATAGCGGGGGGCAATTCAGATACGCAGTATTTT. It codes for CASSQEAIAGGNSDTQYF.

This clonotype was detected ten times or more. The chain joins TRBV5-1 to TRBJ2-1; D is tentatively TRBD1 or TRBD2 (6 bases each). Germline V gene lookup returns CDR1 SGHRS and CDR2 YFSETQ. Trimming stripped 4 bases from V and 10 bases from J, with 18 bases between. The CDR3 is 14 amino acids. CDR3 loop: CASSANDGGEEQFF. CDR3 sequence (DNA): TGCGCCAGCAGCGCTAATGACGGGGGCGAAGAGCAGTTCTTC.

The sample holds a few counts of this clonotype. The chain recombines TRBV6-5 with TRBJ1-2; the match to TRBD1 covers 9 bases. CDR1 MNHEY and CDR2 SVGAGI come from the germline V gene. With V trimmed by 6 bases and J by 4 bases, 3 bases remained unmatched. The CDR3 covers 13 residues. The CDR3 DNA follows: TGTGCCAGCAGGCGGACAGGGGTCTATGGCTACACCTTC. Its protein product is CASRRTGVYGYTF.

About this clonotype: With a much larger clone just one base away, this may be a read error. The chain joins TRBV20-1 to TRBJ2-2; tentative D call: TRBD2 (5 bases). This CDR3 spans 12 amino acids. Trimming cost V 7 bases and J 3 bases, with 9 bases left between them. The germline gives CDR1 DFQATT, CDR2 SNEGSKA (reference sequence). The DNA for the CDR3 is TGCAGTGTCGCTAGCCACACCGGGGAGCTGTTTTTT. This translates into CSVASHTGELFF.

A few counts support this clonotype. The chain recombines TRBV12-3 or TRBV12-4 with TRBJ2-3; either TRBD1 or TRBD2 may fit D (6 bases each). V was cut by 10 bases and J by 2 bases, with 22 bases left in between. The length of the CDR3 is 16 residues. The CDR3 DNA sequence: TGTGCCACGTCCGTCGCGCCGGGGGCCGTCACAGATACGCAGTATTTT. Translation: CATSVAPGAVTDTQYF.

V and J are TRBV6-2 or TRBV6-3 and TRBJ1-5, with TRBD1 matching 7 bases. J gave up 7 bases and V 6 bases, and 9 bases lay outside the gene matches. Germline V gene sequence: CDR1 MNHEY, CDR2 SVGEGT. CDR3 length equals 14 residues. The CDR3 coding sequence is TGTGCCAGCAGAGGACAGGCCACCAGACAGCCCCAGCATTTT. It specifies CASRGQATRQPQHF.

The V gene is TRBV29-1, the J gene TRBJ1-2; a possible D gene is TRBD1 (6 bases). Trimming removed 6 bases at V and 4 bases at J, with 12 bases between. Germline CDR1 SQVTM, CDR2 ANQGSEA. This CDR3 contains 12 residues. This CDR3 reads CSVPKGVYGYTF. The CDR3 region has the DNA TGCAGCGTCCCCAAGGGGGTCTATGGCTACACCTTC.

The chain couples TRBV7-8 to TRBJ1-2; possibly TRBD1 for D (5 bases). Trimming removed 2 bases at V and 1 base at J, with 8 bases between. The CDR3 is made up of 14 amino acids. Germline V gene lookup returns CDR1 SGHVS and CDR2 FQNEAQ. DNA of the CDR3: TGTGCCAGCAGCTTACGGGACGTTAACTATGGCTACACCTTC. Translated: CASSLRDVNYGYTF.

This clonotype was detected only a few times. J is TRBJ2-3 and V is TRBV7-2, with 10 bases lining up with TRBD1. The CDR3 runs 14 residues. Germline-derived CDR1 and CDR2 are SGHTA and FQGNSA. With 5 bases clipped from V and 6 bases from J, the junction kept 5 bases outside the gene matches. The CDR3, as DNA: TGTGCCAGCAGCCTCGACAGGGGGCGGGATACGCAGTATTTT. It codes for CASSLDRGRDTQYF. Full variable domain (outside the CDR3, taken from reference TRBV7-2 and TRBJ2-3): GAGVSQSPSNKVTEKGKDVELRCDPISGHTALYWYRQSLGQGLEFLIYFQGNSAPDKSGLPSDRFSAERTGGSVSTLTIQRTQQEDSAVYLCASSLDRGRDTQYFGPGTRLTVL.

V and J are TRBV7-2 and TRBJ2-1, with 12 bases that match TRBD2. Per germline, CDR1 SGHTA and CDR2 FQGNSA. The trim removed 4 bases at V and 7 bases at J, leaving 8 bases unmatched. The length of the CDR3 is 16 residues. The CDR3 region is CASSSPGLAGSNEQFF. CDR3 DNA: TGTGCCAGCAGCTCCCCGGGACTAGCGGGCTCTAATGAGCAGTTCTTC.

This clonotype was seen a handful of times. This chain uses TRBV5-1 with TRBJ2-3, with no clear D. V was clipped by 2 bases and J by 2 bases, with 12 bases between them. CDR3 length equals 15 residues. The germline CDR1 and CDR2 sequences are SGHRS and YFSETQ. CDR3 protein: CASSFGSGFTDTQYF. The CDR3 DNA reads TGCGCCAGCAGCTTTGGTTCAGGATTCACAGATACGCAGTATTTT.

The rearrangement joins TRBV18 to TRBJ1-1; TRBD1 is a possible D gene (5 bases). The CDR3 runs to 15 residues. CDR1 and CDR2 (germline): KGHSH, LQKENI. Trimming took 2 bases from V and 10 from J, leaving 20 bases between them. The CDR3 region is CASSPFGPQGDRAFF. Here the CDR3 DNA reads TGTGCCAGCTCACCATTCGGTCCGCAGGGTGATAGAGCTTTCTTT.

CDR3 sequence reads: CSVLPRGQRDTQYF. The DNA for the CDR3 is TGCAGCGTCCTACCGCGGGGCCAGCGAGATACGCAGTATTTT. The V and J genes are TRBV29-1 and TRBJ2-3, with a possible D match to TRBD2 (6 bases). This CDR3 has 14 amino acids. CDR1 SQVTM and CDR2 ANQGSEA come from the germline V gene. With 6 bases removed from V and 5 bases from J, the gap between germline ends came to 18 bases.

This clonotype has only a few counts. This chain connects TRBV9 to TRBJ1-4; 7 bases fit TRBD1. The ends lost 0 bases at V and 4 bases at J; junction bases unmatched: 3. CDR1 and CDR2 from the germline V gene are SGDLS and YYNGEE. This CDR3 spans 15 amino acids. This chain's CDR3 is CASSVEGQLNEKLFF. As DNA, the CDR3 is TGTGCCAGCAGCGTAGAGGGACAGCTTAATGAAAAACTGTTTTTT.

This clonotype turned up a few times. V is TRBV2 and J is TRBJ1-5; D gene unclear. In germline, CDR1 is SNHLY, CDR2 FYNNEI. The CDR3 runs 13 residues. The germline V and J ends were trimmed by 8 bases and 0 bases, with 8 bases remaining between them. The CDR3 spells CASCQYSNQPQHF. For the CDR3, the DNA is TGTGCCAGCTGTCAGTATAGCAATCAGCCCCAGCATTTT. Complete variable domain (other parts from reference TRBV2 and TRBJ1-5): EPEVTQTPSHQVTQMGQEVILRCVPISNHLYFYWYRQILGQKVEFLVSFYNNEISEKSEIFDDQFSVERPDGSNFTLKIRSTKLEDSAMYFCASCQYSNQPQHFGDGTRLSIL.